Sequencing of this TCR beta chain was carried out in a study of spatial heterogeneity in lung cancer. The V end lost 4 bases, the J end lost 4 bases, and 8 bases lay between the germline ends. Germline CDR1 is SQVTM and CDR2 is ANQGSEA. This CDR3 contains 12 residues. TCRdb redid the calling of the 5' RACE reads with MiXCR, one entry per CDR3 protein. The sample includes 3,000 to 4,000 distinct CDR3 sequences, approximately 6.1% seen only once; the top ten take under 15%. Within the sample, this clonotype is medium-sized. The antigen is not known. Time point specified: sample taken at primary tumor resection. Findings and limits, study-wide: Tumors with more nonsynonymous mutations had more expanded intratumoral alpha and beta TCRs.

The specimen comprised lung tumor tissue, sampled at surgery. The sequence was collected from a male donor with early-stage non-small cell lung cancer. The chain joins TRBV29-1 to TRBJ1-5; D unclear. CDR3 protein: CSVGGLNQPQHF. The CDR3 nucleotides read TGCAGCGTTGGAGGACTTAATCAGCCCCAGCATTTT.